A single sample gave rise to the 9 T cell receptor beta chains below, sequenced in a study of OX40 agonist ivuxolimab in advanced cancers. The assay was immunoSEQ multiplex PCR, and TCRdb's table has in-frame clones only and misses some. The sample has over 30,000 clones, 89% seen once. The sequenced sample was CD4+ or CD8+ T cells sorted from blood, obtained in a trial of the OX40 agonist ivuxolimab. Source of these receptors: an adult with an advanced solid tumor such as melanoma, head and neck, liver or kidney cancer.

The chain joins TRBV10-3 to TRBJ1-1, with D possibly TRBD1 on 6 matching bases. V gave up 10 bases and J gave up 0 bases, with 18 bases separating them. The CDR3 runs 15 residues. The germline CDR1 and CDR2 sequences are ENHRY and SYGVKD. The CDR3 nucleotides read TGTGCCACCCGTGGGGGTCAGGGGATGAACACTGAAGCTTTCTTT. Residues: CATRGGQGMNTEAFF.

V is TRBV2 and J is TRBJ1-6; D is unclear. Trimming removed 6 bases from V and 8 bases from J, with 14 bases in between. From germline, CDR1 is SNHLY and CDR2 FYNNEI. The CDR3 is made up of 14 amino acids. As DNA, the CDR3 is TGTGCCAGCAGATTAACCCCAGGAGATTCACCCCTCCACTTT. Residues: CASRLTPGDSPLHF.

This clone was recorded only once. The chain is built from TRBV19 and TRBJ1-5; D is possibly TRBD1 (6 bases). Germline CDR1 is LNHDA and CDR2 is SQIVND (reference sequence). Trimming took 11 bases from V and 1 from J, leaving 18 bases between them. This CDR3 is built from 15 residues. The CDR3 coding sequence is TGTGCCGGCCACCGGGGAGGGGGAAGCAATCAGCCCCAGCATTTT. Amino acids: CAGHRGGGSNQPQHF.

The chain joins TRBV9 to TRBJ2-7, with 11 nucleotides matching TRBD2. The CDR3 has 15 residues. Unmatched junction bases numbered 7, after V lost 4 bases and J lost 4 bases. CDR1 is SGDLS, CDR2 YYNGEE, per germline. The CDR3 spells CASSPFSGRDYEQYF. As DNA, the CDR3 is TGTGCCAGCAGCCCTTTTAGCGGGAGGGATTACGAGCAGTACTTC.

Here the CDR3 DNA reads TGTGCCAGCAGCGCCCCAGGGATAGGCACTGAAGCTTTCTTT. Its protein product is CASSAPGIGTEAFF. The chain uses TRBV9 and TRBJ1-1; possible D gene TRBD1, 5 bases. This CDR3 region has 14 residues. CDR1 and CDR2 (germline): SGDLS, YYNGEE. V dropped 3 bases and J dropped 4 bases, with 13 bases sitting between them.

This chain connects TRBV7-9 to TRBJ2-3, with D perhaps matching TRBD1 (6 bases). The CDR3 runs to 16 residues. CDR1 and CDR2 from the germline V gene are SEHNR and FQNEAQ (reference sequence). V lost 2 bases and J 2 bases, leaving 14 bases between the germline ends. CDR3 in DNA: TGTGCCAGCAGCTTAATCAGGACAGAACCCACAGATACGCAGTATTTT. Protein: CASSLIRTEPTDTQYF. The variable domain in full, with the rest retrieved from reference TRBV7-9 and TRBJ2-3, is DTGVSQNPRHKITKRGQNVTFRCDPISEHNRLYWYRQTLGQGPEFLTYFQNEAQLEKSRLLSDRFSAERPKGSFSTLEIQRTEQGDSAMYLCASSLIRTEPTDTQYFGPGTRLTVL.

The chain is built from TRBV5-4 and TRBJ1-4; D is ambiguous. There are 14 residues in the CDR3. The germline V and J ends were trimmed by 0 bases and 8 bases, with 11 bases remaining between them. Germline lookup yields CDR1 SGHNT and CDR2 YYREEE (reference sequence). CDR3 nucleotide sequence: TGTGCCAGCAGCTTGGTCGGCAGGAGAGAAAAACTGTTTTTT. Protein product: CASSLVGRREKLFF.

The chain is built from TRBV5-5 and TRBJ2-2, with TRBD2 identical over 7 bases. This CDR3 region has 16 residues. Looked up from germline, CDR1 is SGHKS and CDR2 is YYEKEE (reference sequence). After removal of 4 bases from V and 4 bases from J, the junction contained 10 bases not matched to a gene. CDR3 nucleotide sequence: TGTGCCAGCAGCCCGATAGCGGGCGGGCCCACCGGGGAGCTGTTTTTT. Residues: CASSPIAGGPTGELFF.

The chain employs TRBV7-6 and TRBJ2-5, with 11 nucleotides matching TRBD2. With 6 bases clipped from V and 4 bases from J, the junction kept 7 bases outside the gene matches. The germline V gene encodes CDR1 SGHVS and CDR2 FNYEAQ. The CDR3 contains 15 residues. In DNA, the CDR3 is TGTGCCAGCAGGCCTACTAGCGGGGGAAGAGAGACCCAGTACTTC. Translating gives CASRPTSGGRETQYF.